This entry is about one TCR beta chain. This sample was included in a study of blood T cell repertoires in COVID-19. On the study more broadly: Collection of acute and convalescent COVID-19 samples took place in the United States, Italy and Spain. The analysed material was cDNA or gDNA that came from T cells, B-cell-depleted T cells, or PBMCs.

V was shortened by 7 bases and J by 0 bases, with 13 bases between the two germline ends. The CDR3 is 15 amino acids. The germline V gene encodes CDR1 LNHDA and CDR2 SQIVND (reference sequence). Authors' analysis steps: Reference gene primer amplification gave estimated nucleated cell counts. Using immunoSEQ multiplex PCR, the repertoire was profiled, and TCRdb retains in-frame clones only, with some absent. The V and J calls and clone size were taken over from that table, and D and trimming were inferred from the DNA. The sample lists tens of thousands of clones; roughly 87% were seen once. The V and J genes are TRBV19 and TRBJ1-5, with a tentative D call TRBD1 (5 bases). The receptor was derived from a man aged 50-59 years with active or convalescent COVID-19. Sequenced sample: peripheral blood. The CDR3 DNA sequence: TGTGCCAGTACCACCAACAGGAATAGCAATCAGCCCCAGCATTTT. Protein: CASTTNRNSNQPQHF.